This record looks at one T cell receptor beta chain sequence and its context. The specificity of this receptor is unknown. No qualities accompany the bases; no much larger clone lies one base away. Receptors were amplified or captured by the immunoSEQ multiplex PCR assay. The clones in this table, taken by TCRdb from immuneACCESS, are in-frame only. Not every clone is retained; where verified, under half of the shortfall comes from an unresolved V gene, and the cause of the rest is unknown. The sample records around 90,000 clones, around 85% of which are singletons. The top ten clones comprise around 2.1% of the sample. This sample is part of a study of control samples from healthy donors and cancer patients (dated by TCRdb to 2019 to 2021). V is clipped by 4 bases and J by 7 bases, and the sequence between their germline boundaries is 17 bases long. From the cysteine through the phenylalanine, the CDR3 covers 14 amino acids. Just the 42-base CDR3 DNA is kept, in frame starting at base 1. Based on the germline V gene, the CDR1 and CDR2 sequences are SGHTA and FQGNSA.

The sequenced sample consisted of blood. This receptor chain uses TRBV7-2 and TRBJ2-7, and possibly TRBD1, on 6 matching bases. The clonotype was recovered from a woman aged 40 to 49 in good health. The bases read TGTGCCAGCAGCTCCCCTCCTTCAGACAGGGAGCAGTACTTC. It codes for CASSSPPSDREQYF.